These 5 T cell receptor beta chains originate from one sample sequenced in a study of T cells after yellow fever vaccination. TCRdb reprocessed the 5' RACE reads with MiXCR, giving one entry per CDR3 protein. The sample lists nearly 550,000 distinct CDR3 sequences; approximately 21% were seen once. This material consisted of PBMCs, taken 15 days after the yellow fever booster vaccination. These receptors were obtained from a man aged 25-40 years who received the YFV17D yellow fever vaccine.

This chain connects TRBV29-1 to TRBJ2-7; weak D call: TRBD2 (5 bases). Trimming cost V 3 bases and J 5 bases, with 8 bases left between them. The CDR3 has 11 amino acids. Germline V gene data show CDR1 as SQVTM and CDR2 as ANQGSEA. This chain's CDR3 is CSVERVNEQYF. DNA for the CDR3: TGCAGCGTTGAGCGGGTCAACGAGCAGTACTTC.

This clonotype was detected a few times. This rearrangement joins TRBV7-2 to TRBJ2-7, with 7 nucleotides matching TRBD1. V trimming: 1 base; J trimming: 6 bases; junction bases outside the gene matches: 6. This CDR3 region has 14 residues. Germline values: CDR1 SGHTA, CDR2 FQGNSA. The CDR3: CASSLVTGNGEQYF. In nucleotides, the CDR3 is TGTGCCAGCAGCTTAGTGACAGGGAATGGCGAGCAGTACTTC.

This chain links TRBV29-1 with TRBJ2-2; 7 nucleotides match TRBD1. The trim removed 3 bases at V and 5 bases at J, leaving 0 bases unmatched. Per germline, CDR1 SQVTM and CDR2 ANQGSEA. CDR3 length: 12 residues. CDR3 residues: CSVDRGTGELFF. CDR3 nucleotides: TGCAGCGTTGACAGGGGGACCGGGGAGCTGTTTTTT.

This clonotype has only a few counts. This chain links TRBV28 with TRBJ2-1, with TRBD2 matching 9 bases. The germline V gene encodes CDR1 MDHEN and CDR2 SYDVKM. The CDR3 has 14 amino acids. Trimming removed 10 bases from V and 6 bases from J; junction bases left unmatched: 10. CDR3: CATIELAGFNEQFF. CDR3 bases: TGTGCCACCATTGAGCTAGCGGGATTCAATGAGCAGTTCTTC.

CDR3 coding DNA: TGTGCCAGCTCACCACCCTCGAGGAGGGGAGAGACCCAGTACTTC. Translation: CASSPPSRRGETQYF. The V gene is TRBV18, the J gene TRBJ2-5, with a tentative D call TRBD2 (6 bases). CDR1 KGHSH and CDR2 LQKENI come from the germline V gene. V was clipped by 0 bases and J by 4 bases, with 12 bases between them. This CDR3 spans 15 amino acids.